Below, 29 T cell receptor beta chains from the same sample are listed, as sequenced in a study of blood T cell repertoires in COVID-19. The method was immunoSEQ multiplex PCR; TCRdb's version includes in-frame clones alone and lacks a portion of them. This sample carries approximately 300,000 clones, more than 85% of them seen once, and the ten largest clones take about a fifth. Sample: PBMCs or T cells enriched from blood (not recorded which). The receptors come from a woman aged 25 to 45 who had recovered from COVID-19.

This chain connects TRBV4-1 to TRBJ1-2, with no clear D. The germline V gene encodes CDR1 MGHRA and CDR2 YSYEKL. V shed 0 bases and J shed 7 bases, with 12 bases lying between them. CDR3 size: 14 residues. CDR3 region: CASSQEGTKRGYTF. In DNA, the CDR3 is TGCGCCAGCAGCCAAGAAGGCACTAAGCGTGGCTACACCTTC.

The chain's CDR3 is CSVELGHYEQYF. CDR3 bases: TGCAGCGTTGAACTGGGACACTACGAGCAGTACTTC. V usage is TRBV29-1 and J usage is TRBJ2-7, with D perhaps matching TRBD1 (6 bases). With 2 bases removed from V and 3 bases from J, the gap between germline ends came to 8 bases. This CDR3 contains 12 residues. Germline V gene lookup returns CDR1 SQVTM and CDR2 ANQGSEA.

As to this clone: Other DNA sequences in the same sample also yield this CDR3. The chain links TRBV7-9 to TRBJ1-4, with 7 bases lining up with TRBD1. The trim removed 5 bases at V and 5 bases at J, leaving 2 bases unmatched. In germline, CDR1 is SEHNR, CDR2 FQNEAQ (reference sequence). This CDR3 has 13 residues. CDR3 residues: CASSLDRNEKLFF. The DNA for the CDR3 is TGTGCCAGCAGCCTGGACAGGAATGAAAAACTGTTTTTT. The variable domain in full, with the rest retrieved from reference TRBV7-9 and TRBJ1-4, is DTGVSQNPRHKITKRGQNVTFRCDPISEHNRLYWYRQTLGQGPEFLTYFQNEAQLEKSRLLSDRFSAERPKGSFSTLEIQRTEQGDSAMYLCASSLDRNEKLFFGSGTQLSVL.

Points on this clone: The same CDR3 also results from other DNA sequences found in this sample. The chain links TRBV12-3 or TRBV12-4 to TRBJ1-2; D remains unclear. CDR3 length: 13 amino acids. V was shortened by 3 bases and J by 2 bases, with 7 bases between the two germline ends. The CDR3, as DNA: TGTGCCAGCAGTTTGGGAGGCAACTATGGCTACACCTTC. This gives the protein CASSLGGNYGYTF.

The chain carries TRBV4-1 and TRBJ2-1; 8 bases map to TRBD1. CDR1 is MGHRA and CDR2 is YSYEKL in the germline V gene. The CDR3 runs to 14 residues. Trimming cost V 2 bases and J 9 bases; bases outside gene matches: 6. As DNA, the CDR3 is TGCGCCAGCAGCCAACGGACAGGGTTTGGTGAGCAGTTCTTC. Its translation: CASSQRTGFGEQFF.

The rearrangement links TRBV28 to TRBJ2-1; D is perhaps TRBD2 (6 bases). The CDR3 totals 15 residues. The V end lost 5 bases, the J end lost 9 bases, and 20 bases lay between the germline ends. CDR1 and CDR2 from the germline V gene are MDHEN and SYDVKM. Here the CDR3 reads CASSPVTSYLVEQFF. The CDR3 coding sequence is TGTGCCAGCAGTCCCGTGACTAGTTATTTGGTTGAGCAGTTCTTC.

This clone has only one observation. Here the CDR3 reads CASSSPSGGANEQFF. The CDR3 DNA reads as TGTGCCAGCAGTTCCCCTAGCGGGGGGGCCAATGAGCAGTTCTTC. The J gene is TRBJ2-1, the V gene TRBV6-2 or TRBV6-3, with 12 nucleotides matching TRBD2. Trimming cost V 4 bases and J 6 bases; bases outside gene matches: 4. The CDR3 contains 15 residues. Germline V gene lookup returns CDR1 MNHEY and CDR2 SVGEGT.

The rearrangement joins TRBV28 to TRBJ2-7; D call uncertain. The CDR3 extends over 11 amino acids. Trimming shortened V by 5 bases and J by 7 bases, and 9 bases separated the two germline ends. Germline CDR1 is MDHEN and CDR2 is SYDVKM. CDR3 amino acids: CASSPSLEQYF. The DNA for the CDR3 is TGTGCCAGCAGTCCGAGTCTTGAGCAGTACTTC.

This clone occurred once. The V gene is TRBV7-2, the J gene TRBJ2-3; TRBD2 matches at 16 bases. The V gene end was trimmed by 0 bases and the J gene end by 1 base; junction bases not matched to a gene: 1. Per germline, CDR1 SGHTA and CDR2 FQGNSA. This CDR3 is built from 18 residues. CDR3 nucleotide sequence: TGTGCCAGCAGCTTAGCCGGGACTAGCGGGAGGGGCACAGATACGCAGTATTTT. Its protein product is CASSLAGTSGRGTDTQYF. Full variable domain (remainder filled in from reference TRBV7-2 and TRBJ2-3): GAGVSQSPSNKVTEKGKDVELRCDPISGHTALYWYRQSLGQGLEFLIYFQGNSAPDKSGLPSDRFSAERTGGSVSTLTIQRTQQEDSAVYLCASSLAGTSGRGTDTQYFGPGTRLTVL.

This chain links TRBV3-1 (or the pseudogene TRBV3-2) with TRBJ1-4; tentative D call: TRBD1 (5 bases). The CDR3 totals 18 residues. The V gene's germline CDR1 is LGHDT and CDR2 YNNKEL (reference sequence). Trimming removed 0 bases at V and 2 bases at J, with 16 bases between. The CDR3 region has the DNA TGTGCCAGCAGCCAAGATTTAGGCCGCGGGGCCACTAATGAAAAACTGTTTTTT. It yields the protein CASSQDLGRGATNEKLFF.

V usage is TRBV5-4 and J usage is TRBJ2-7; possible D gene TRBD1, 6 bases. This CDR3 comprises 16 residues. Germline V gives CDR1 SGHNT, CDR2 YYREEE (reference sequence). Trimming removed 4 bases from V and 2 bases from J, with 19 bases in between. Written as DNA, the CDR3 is TGTGCCAGCAGCAAATCCCTAGGGGGAGACCCCTACGAGCAGTACTTC. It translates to CASSKSLGGDPYEQYF.

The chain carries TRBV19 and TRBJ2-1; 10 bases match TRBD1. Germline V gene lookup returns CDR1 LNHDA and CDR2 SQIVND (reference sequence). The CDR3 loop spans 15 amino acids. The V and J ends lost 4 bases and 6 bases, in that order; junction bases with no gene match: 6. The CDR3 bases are TGTGCCAGTAGTAAACCGGGACAGGGGACCAATGAGCAGTTCTTC. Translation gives CASSKPGQGTNEQFF.

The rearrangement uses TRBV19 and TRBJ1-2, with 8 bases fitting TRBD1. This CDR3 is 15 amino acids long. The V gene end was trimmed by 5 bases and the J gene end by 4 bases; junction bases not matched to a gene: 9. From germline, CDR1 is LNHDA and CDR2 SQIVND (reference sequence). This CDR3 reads CASSRRDRSLYGYTF. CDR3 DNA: TGTGCCAGTAGTCGGAGGGACAGGAGCCTCTATGGCTACACCTTC.

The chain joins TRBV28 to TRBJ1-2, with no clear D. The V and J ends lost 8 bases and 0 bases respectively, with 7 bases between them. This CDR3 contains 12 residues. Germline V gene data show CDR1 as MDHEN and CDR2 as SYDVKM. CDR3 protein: CASSLANYGYTF. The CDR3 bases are TGTGCCAGCTCTCTTGCTAACTATGGCTACACCTTC.

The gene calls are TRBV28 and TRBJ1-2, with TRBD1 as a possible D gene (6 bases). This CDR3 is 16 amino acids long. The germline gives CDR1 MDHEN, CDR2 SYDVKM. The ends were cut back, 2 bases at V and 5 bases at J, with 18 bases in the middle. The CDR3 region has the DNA TGTGCCAGCAGTTTACTCATAACGGGGACACGGTATGGCTACACCTTC. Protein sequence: CASSLLITGTRYGYTF.

The CDR3 region has the DNA TGCGCCAGCAGTTATAGCGGGACCTCCACAGATACGCAGTATTTT. Translating gives CASSYSGTSTDTQYF. This chain links TRBV5-1 with TRBJ2-3, with TRBD2 matching 8 bases. The CDR3 length is 15 residues. CDR1 SGHRS and CDR2 YFSETQ come from the germline V gene. J lost 2 bases, V lost 5 bases, and 7 bases had no gene match.

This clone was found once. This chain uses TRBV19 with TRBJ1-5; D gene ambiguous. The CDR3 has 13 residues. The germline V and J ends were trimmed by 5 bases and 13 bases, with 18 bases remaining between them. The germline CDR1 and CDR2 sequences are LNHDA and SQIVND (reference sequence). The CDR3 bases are TGTGCCAGTAGTGAGGTCCCCGGCCGCATTCAGCATTTT. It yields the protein CASSEVPGRIQHF.

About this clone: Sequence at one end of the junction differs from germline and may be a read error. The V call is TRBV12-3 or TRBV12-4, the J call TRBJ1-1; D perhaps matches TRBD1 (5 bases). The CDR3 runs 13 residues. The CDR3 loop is CASSSTRQSPARF. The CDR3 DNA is TGTGCCAGCAGTTCCACCCGACAGAGCCCGGCGAGATTC.

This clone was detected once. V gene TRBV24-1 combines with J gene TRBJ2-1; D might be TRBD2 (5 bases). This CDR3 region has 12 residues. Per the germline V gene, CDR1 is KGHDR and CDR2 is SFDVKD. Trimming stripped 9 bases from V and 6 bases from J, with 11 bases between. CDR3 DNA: TGTGCCACCGCGGAGGACGGCAATGAGCAGTTCTTC. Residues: CATAEDGNEQFF.

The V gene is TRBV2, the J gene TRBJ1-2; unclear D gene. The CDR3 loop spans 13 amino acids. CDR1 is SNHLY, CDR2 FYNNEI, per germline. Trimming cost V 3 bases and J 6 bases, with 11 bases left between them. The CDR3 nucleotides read TGTGCCAGCAGTGAGGGGAGGGTTCATGGCTACACCTTC. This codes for CASSEGRVHGYTF.

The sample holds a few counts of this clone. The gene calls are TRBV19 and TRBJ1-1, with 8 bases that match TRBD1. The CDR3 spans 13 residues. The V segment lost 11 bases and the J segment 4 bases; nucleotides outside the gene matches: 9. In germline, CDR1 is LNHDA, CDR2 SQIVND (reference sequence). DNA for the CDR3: TGTGCCTCCAGGGCAGGGGGCGGCACTGAAGCTTTCTTT. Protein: CASRAGGGTEAFF.

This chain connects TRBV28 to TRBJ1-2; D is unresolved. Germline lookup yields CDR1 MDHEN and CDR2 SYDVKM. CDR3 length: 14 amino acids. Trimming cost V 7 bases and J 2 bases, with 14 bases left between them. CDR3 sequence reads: CASTPQPVNYGYTF. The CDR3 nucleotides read TGTGCCAGCACACCGCAACCGGTCAACTATGGCTACACCTTC.

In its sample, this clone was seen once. CDR3 amino acids: CASSINTGELFF. CDR3 DNA sequence: TGTGCCAGCAGCATAAACACCGGGGAGCTGTTTTTT. The chain carries TRBV5-6 and TRBJ2-2; no clear D gene. With 4 bases removed from V and 2 bases from J, the gap between germline ends came to 3 bases. The V gene's germline CDR1 is SGHDT and CDR2 YYEEEE. The length of the CDR3 is 12 residues.

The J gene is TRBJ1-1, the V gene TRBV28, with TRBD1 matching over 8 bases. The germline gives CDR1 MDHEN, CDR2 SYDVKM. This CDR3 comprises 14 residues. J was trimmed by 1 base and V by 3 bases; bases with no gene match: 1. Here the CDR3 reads CASSFQGANTEAFF. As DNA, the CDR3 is TGTGCCAGCAGTTTCCAGGGGGCGAACACTGAAGCTTTCTTT.

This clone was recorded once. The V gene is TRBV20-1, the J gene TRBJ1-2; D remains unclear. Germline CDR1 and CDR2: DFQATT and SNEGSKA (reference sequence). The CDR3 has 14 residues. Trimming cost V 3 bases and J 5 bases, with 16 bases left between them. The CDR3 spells CSASEGGAFYGYTF. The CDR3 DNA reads TGCAGTGCTAGTGAGGGAGGTGCCTTTTATGGCTACACCTTC.

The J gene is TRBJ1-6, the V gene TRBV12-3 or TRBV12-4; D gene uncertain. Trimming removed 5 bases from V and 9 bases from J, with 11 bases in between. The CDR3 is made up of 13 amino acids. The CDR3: CASSQVEGSPLHF. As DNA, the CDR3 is TGTGCCAGCAGTCAGGTCGAGGGTTCACCCCTCCACTTT.

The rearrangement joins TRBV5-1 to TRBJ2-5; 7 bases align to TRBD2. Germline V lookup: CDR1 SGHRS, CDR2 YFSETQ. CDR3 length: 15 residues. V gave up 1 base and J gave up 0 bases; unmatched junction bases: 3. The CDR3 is CASSLRAGYQETQYF. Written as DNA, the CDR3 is TGCGCCAGCAGCTTGCGAGCGGGGTACCAAGAGACCCAGTACTTC. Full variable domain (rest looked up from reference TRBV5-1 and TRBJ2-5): KAGVTQTPRYLIKTRGQQVTLSCSPISGHRSVSWYQQTPGQGLQFLFEYFSETQRNKGNFPGRFSGRQFSNSRSEMNVSTLELGDSALYLCASSLRAGYQETQYFGPGTRLLVL.

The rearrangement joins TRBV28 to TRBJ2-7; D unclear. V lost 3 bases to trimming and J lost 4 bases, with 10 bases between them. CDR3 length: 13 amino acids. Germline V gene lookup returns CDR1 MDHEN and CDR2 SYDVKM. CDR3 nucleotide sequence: TGTGCCAGCAGTTTTGCGTATTGGTACGAGCAGTACTTC. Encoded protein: CASSFAYWYEQYF.

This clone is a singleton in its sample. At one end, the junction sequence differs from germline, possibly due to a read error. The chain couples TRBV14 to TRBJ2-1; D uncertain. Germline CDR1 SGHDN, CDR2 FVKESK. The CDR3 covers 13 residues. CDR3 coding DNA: TGTGCCAGCAGCCCCCAACAGTACACTGAGCAGTTCTTC. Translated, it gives CASSPQQYTEQFF.